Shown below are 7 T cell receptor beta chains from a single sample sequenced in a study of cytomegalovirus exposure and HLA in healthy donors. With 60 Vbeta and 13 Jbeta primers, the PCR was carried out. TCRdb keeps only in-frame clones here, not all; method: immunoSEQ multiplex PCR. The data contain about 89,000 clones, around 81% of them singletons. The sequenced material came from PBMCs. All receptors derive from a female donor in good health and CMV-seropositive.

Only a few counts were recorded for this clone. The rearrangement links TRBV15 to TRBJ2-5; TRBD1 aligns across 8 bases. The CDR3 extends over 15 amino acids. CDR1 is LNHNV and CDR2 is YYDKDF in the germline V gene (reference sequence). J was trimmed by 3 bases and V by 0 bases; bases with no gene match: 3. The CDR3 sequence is CATSREGQGEETQYF. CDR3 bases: TGTGCCACCAGCAGAGAAGGACAGGGCGAAGAGACCCAGTACTTC.

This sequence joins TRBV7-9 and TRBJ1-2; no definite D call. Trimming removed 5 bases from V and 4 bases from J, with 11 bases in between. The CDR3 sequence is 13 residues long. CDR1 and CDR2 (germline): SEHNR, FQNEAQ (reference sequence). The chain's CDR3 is CASSLGQVYGYTF. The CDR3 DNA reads TGTGCCAGCAGCCTGGGCCAGGTCTATGGCTACACCTTC.

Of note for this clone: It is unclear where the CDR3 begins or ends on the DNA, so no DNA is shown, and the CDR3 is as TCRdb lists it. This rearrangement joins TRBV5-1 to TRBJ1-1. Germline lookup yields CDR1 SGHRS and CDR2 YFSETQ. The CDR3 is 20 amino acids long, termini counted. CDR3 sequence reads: CASRLERPEAFFKTGGEAFF.

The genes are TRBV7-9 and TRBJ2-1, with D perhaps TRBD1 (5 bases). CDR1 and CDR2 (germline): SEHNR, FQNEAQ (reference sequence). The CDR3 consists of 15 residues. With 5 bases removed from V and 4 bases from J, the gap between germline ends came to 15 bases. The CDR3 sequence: CASSQGSTSYNEQFF. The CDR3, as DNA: TGTGCCAGCAGCCAGGGCAGTACGAGTTACAATGAGCAGTTCTTC.

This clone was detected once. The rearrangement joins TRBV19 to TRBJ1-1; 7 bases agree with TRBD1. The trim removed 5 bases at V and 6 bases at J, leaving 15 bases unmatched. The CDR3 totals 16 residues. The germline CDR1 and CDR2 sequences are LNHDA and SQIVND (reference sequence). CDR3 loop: CASSVGKPGGTAEAFF. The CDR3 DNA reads TGTGCCAGTAGTGTAGGGAAACCAGGGGGTACGGCTGAAGCTTTCTTT. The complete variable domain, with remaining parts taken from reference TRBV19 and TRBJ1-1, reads DGGITQSPKYLFRKEGQNVTLSCEQNLNHDAMYWYRQDPGQGLRLIYYSQIVNDFQKGDIAEGYSVSREKKESFPLTVTSAQKNPTAFYLCASSVGKPGGTAEAFFGQGTRLTVV.

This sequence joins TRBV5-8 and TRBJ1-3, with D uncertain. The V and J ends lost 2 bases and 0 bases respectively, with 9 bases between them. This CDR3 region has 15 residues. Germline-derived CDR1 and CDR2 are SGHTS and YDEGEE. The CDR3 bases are TGTGCCAGCAGCTTTCGGGATTACTCTGGAAACACCATATATTTT. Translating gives CASSFRDYSGNTIYF. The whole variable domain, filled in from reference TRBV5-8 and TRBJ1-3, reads EAGVTQSPTHLIKTRGQQATLRCSPISGHTSVYWYQQALGLGLQFLLWYDEGEERNRGNFPPRFSGRQFPNYSSELNVNALELEDSALYLCASSFRDYSGNTIYFGEGSWLTVV.

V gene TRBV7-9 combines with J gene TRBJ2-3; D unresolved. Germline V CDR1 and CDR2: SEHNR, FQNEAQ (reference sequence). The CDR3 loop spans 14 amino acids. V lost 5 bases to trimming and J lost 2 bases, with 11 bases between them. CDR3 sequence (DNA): TGTGCCAGCAGCCCCGAACAGTTCACAGATACGCAGTATTTT. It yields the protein CASSPEQFTDTQYF.